These 16 T cell receptor beta chains were all obtained from the same sample, sequenced in a study of cytomegalovirus exposure and HLA in healthy donors. It was with 60 Vbeta and 13 Jbeta primers that the PCR ran. Profiling relied on immunoSEQ multiplex PCR, and the TCRdb table lists in-frame clones only, not all of them. The table records 90,000 to 120,000 clones, approximately 79% of them present only once. The specimen was PBMCs. Source of these receptors: a middle-aged woman in good health and CMV-seropositive.

This rearrangement joins TRBV5-1 to TRBJ1-6; 10 nucleotides match TRBD1. The CDR3 totals 15 residues. The germline gives CDR1 SGHRS, CDR2 YFSETQ. V was pared by 3 bases and J by 8 bases, with 5 bases of the junction left unmatched. In nucleotides, the CDR3 is TGCGCCAGCAGCTACACCGGGACAGGGGATTCACCCCTCCACTTT. Residues: CASSYTGTGDSPLHF.

Of note for this clone: One end of the junction fails to match germline, which may point to a read error. J is TRBJ1-2 and V is TRBV2, with TRBD1 matching 7 bases. The germline V gene encodes CDR1 SNHLY and CDR2 FYNNEI. The CDR3 runs to 14 residues. CDR3 coding DNA: TGTGCCAGCAGTCTACAGGGGCTTGTTTCAGGCTACGCCTTC. Encoded protein: CASSLQGLVSGYAF. Using reference TRBV2 and TRBJ1-2 for the parts outside the CDR3, the full variable domain is EPEVTQTPSHQVTQMGQEVILRCVPISNHLYFYWYRQILGQKVEFLVSFYNNEISEKSEIFDDQFSVERPDGSNFTLKIRSTKLEDSAMYFCASSLQGLVSGYAFGSGTRLTVV.

The gene calls are TRBV6-1 and TRBJ2-3; 8 positions match TRBD1. Germline assignment: CDR1 MNHNS and CDR2 SASEGT. The CDR3 runs 15 residues. Trimming cost V 6 bases and J 2 bases; bases outside gene matches: 7. CDR3 DNA: TGTGCCAGCAGCGACGGGACAGGAATCACAGATACGCAGTATTTT. Residues: CASSDGTGITDTQYF.

The count of this clone is one. The chain combines TRBV6-1 with TRBJ1-2; 9 nucleotides line up with TRBD1. The CDR3 spans 15 residues. J was trimmed by 2 bases and V by 6 bases; bases with no gene match: 7. From germline, CDR1 is MNHNS and CDR2 SASEGT. The chain's CDR3 is CASSEQGAANYGYTF. The CDR3 bases are TGTGCCAGCAGCGAACAGGGGGCGGCCAACTATGGCTACACCTTC.

J is TRBJ1-3 and V is TRBV10-3; the D gene is possibly TRBD1 (5 bases). The CDR3 has 13 amino acids. Germline CDR1 is ENHRY and CDR2 is SYGVKD. Trimming shortened V by 9 bases and J by 4 bases, and 13 bases separated the two germline ends. As DNA, the CDR3 is TGTGCCATGGGAGCGGGGGAAGGAAACACCATATATTTT. Translated: CAMGAGEGNTIYF.

This clone was picked up a small number of times. V is TRBV5-1 and J is TRBJ2-5; TRBD2 matches 8 bases. V was pared by 2 bases and J by 5 bases, with 5 bases of the junction left unmatched. This CDR3 spans 14 amino acids. Per the germline V gene, CDR1 is SGHRS and CDR2 is YFSETQ. The CDR3 protein is CASSFAGGRETQYF. The CDR3 DNA is TGCGCCAGCAGCTTTGCGGGGGGCAGGGAGACCCAGTACTTC.

J is TRBJ1-6 and V is TRBV19; 7 positions agree with TRBD1. Trimming cost V 5 bases and J 5 bases; bases outside gene matches: 6. Germline values: CDR1 LNHDA, CDR2 SQIVND (reference sequence). This CDR3 is built from 15 residues. The CDR3 loop is CASSRQGVNNSPLHF. CDR3 in DNA: TGTGCCAGTAGTCGGCAGGGGGTTAATAATTCACCCCTCCACTTT.

This chain joins TRBV19 and TRBJ2-7; D remains unclear. Germline CDR1 reads LNHDA; CDR2 reads SQIVND (reference sequence). Deletions cut 4 bases from V and 7 bases from J, with 8 bases between. CDR3 size: 11 residues. The CDR3 here is CASSNFREQYF. The CDR3 DNA follows: TGTGCCAGTAGTAATTTCAGGGAGCAGTACTTC.

The V gene is TRBV5-1, the J gene TRBJ1-6; 10 nucleotides agree with TRBD1. This CDR3 region has 15 residues. J lost 6 bases, V lost 3 bases, and 3 bases had no gene match. CDR1 is SGHRS and CDR2 is YFSETQ in the germline V gene. The CDR3 DNA is TGCGCCAGCAGCTCCTGGACAGGGGGTAATTCACCCCTCCACTTT. Amino acids: CASSSWTGGNSPLHF.

The chain joins TRBV6-1 to TRBJ2-3; the match to TRBD2 covers 10 bases. The CDR3 is 16 residues long. CDR1 MNHNS and CDR2 SASEGT come from the germline V gene. V gave up 4 bases and J gave up 6 bases; unmatched junction bases: 10. The chain's CDR3 is CASSVASGGPLDTQYF. The CDR3 nucleotides read TGTGCCAGCAGTGTGGCTAGCGGGGGCCCCCTGGATACGCAGTATTTT.

The chain employs TRBV18 and TRBJ1-1; D perhaps matches TRBD1 (5 bases). In germline, CDR1 is KGHSH, CDR2 LQKENI. This CDR3 is 17 amino acids long. V was shortened by 3 bases and J by 4 bases, with 21 bases between the two germline ends. CDR3 DNA: TGTGCCAGCTCACCCCGGTTGGGGGGGAGTTCGAGCACTGAAGCTTTCTTT. Translation: CASSPRLGGSSSTEAFF.

The chain joins TRBV2 to TRBJ1-2; D is perhaps TRBD1 (5 bases). In germline, CDR1 is SNHLY, CDR2 FYNNEI. Trimming removed 9 bases at V and 8 bases at J, with 16 bases between. The CDR3 is 12 amino acids. CDR3 protein: CARNRGVGGYTF. Written as DNA, the CDR3 is TGTGCCAGGAACCGGGGGGTTGGCGGCTACACCTTC.

The V gene is TRBV10-3, the J gene TRBJ1-1; 8 bases map to TRBD1. The CDR3 spans 15 residues. V lost 2 bases and J lost 5; bases outside the gene matches: 7. The germline V gene has CDR1 ENHRY and CDR2 SYGVKD. In nucleotides, the CDR3 is TGTGCCATCAGTGAGCACGGACAGGGATATACTGAAGCTTTCTTT. It translates to CAISEHGQGYTEAFF.

The genes are TRBV5-4 and TRBJ1-1; D might be TRBD1 (6 bases). The CDR3 covers 14 residues. CDR1 is SGHNT and CDR2 is YYREEE in the germline V gene (reference sequence). The ends were cut back, 4 bases at V and 0 bases at J, with 10 bases in the middle. CDR3 amino acids: CASSTQGMNTEAFF. The CDR3 DNA reads TGTGCCAGCAGCACACAGGGCATGAACACTGAAGCTTTCTTT.

The chain joins TRBV30 to TRBJ1-1; D possibly corresponds to TRBD1 (5 bases). V was trimmed by 1 base and J by 5 bases, leaving 11 bases between them. The CDR3 totals 13 residues. CDR1 is GTSNPN, CDR2 SVGIG, per germline (reference sequence). The CDR3 protein is CAWSAGGTTEAFF. The CDR3 DNA reads as TGTGCCTGGAGTGCGGGGGGGACGACTGAAGCTTTCTTT.

The rearrangement uses TRBV6-1 and TRBJ2-7; perhaps TRBD1 as D (5 bases). CDR3 length: 12 amino acids. V lost 8 bases and J lost 5, with 13 bases in between. Per germline, CDR1 MNHNS and CDR2 SASEGT. The CDR3 here is CASQDRVHEQYF. The CDR3 DNA follows: TGTGCCAGCCAAGACAGAGTCCACGAGCAGTACTTC.